These T cell receptor beta chains were read from a single sample in a study of cytomegalovirus exposure and HLA in healthy donors. Method: immunoSEQ multiplex PCR; TCRdb's copy keeps in-frame clones and lacks some. The sample has about 150,000 clones, about nine tenths seen once. The sequenced material came from PBMCs. Source of these receptors: a woman younger than 45 in good health and CMV-seropositive. The CDR3 runs from the conserved cysteine through the conserved F or W.

length: 15; V: TRBV7-9; J: TRBJ2-7; CDR3: CASSQTSSGAYEQYF
length: 14; V: TRBV6-6; J: TRBJ2-1; CDR3: CASSYSTSGGEQFF
length: 13; V: TRBV5-1; J: TRBJ1-1; CDR3: CASSMTGATEAFF
length: 15; V: TRBV15; J: TRBJ2-7; CDR3: CATSSVVKGIHEQYF
length: 16; V: TRBV7-2; J: TRBJ2-5; CDR3: CASSPGVAQNQETQYF
length: 13; V: TRBV25-1; J: TRBJ2-3; CDR3: CASSAHTADTQYF
length: 15; V: TRBV5-4; J: TRBJ2-7; CDR3: CASSPRTSGTHEQYF
length: 13; V: TRBV5-1; J: TRBJ2-7; CDR3: CASSLEGRGEQYF
length: 13; V: TRBV7-9; J: TRBJ2-7; CDR3: CASSRKTGNEQYF
length: 13; V: TRBV27; J: TRBJ1-2; CDR3: CASTLRVGHGYTF
length: 15; V: TRBV19; J: TRBJ1-2; CDR3: CASSIGTGGRYGYTF
length: 12; V: TRBV7-6; J: TRBJ2-7; CDR3: CASSLTRGEQYF
length: 13; V: TRBV10-1; J: TRBJ2-3; CDR3: CASSSVSTDTQYF
length: 12; V: TRBV5-6; J: TRBJ2-1; CDR3: CASSLSLNEQFF
length: 15; V: TRBV5-6; J: TRBJ1-2; CDR3: CASSFGQGDLYGYTF
length: 16; V: TRBV9; J: TRBJ1-2; CDR3: CASSVALGGTNYGYTF
length: 13; V: TRBV15; J: TRBJ1-1; CDR3: CATSRTANTEAFF
length: 15; V: TRBV4-1; J: TRBJ2-7; CDR3: CASSQEADLSYEQYF
length: 14; V: TRBV6-5; J: TRBJ2-7; CDR3: CASSYPGQGYEQYF
length: 14; V: TRBV23-1; J: TRBJ2-7; CDR3: CASTSTGTTYEQYF
length: 16; V: TRBV7-8; J: TRBJ1-1; CDR3: CASSPRTGFFGTEAFF
length: 15; V: TRBV5-1; J: TRBJ2-3; CDR3: CASSVGQGASDTQYF
length: 15; V: TRBV10-3; J: TRBJ2-7; CDR3: CAISEMARTSYEQYF
length: 16; V: TRBV6-5; J: TRBJ2-5; CDR3: CASRYRGLAGQETQYF
length: 15; V: TRBV5-1; J: TRBJ2-7; CDR3: CASSYRVIGAYEQYF
length: 14; V: TRBV28; J: TRBJ2-7; CDR3: CASRKAGGTAGMHF
length: 14; V: TRBV2; J: TRBJ1-1; CDR3: CASRGGQVATEAFF
length: 14; V: TRBV7-9; J: TRBJ1-2; CDR3: CASSLVTGSYGYTF
length: 14; V: TRBV7-8; J: TRBJ2-5; CDR3: CASSSRQGQETQYF
length: 12; V: TRBV28; J: TRBJ1-5; CDR3: CASEPNNQPQHF
length: 14; V: TRBV15; J: TRBJ1-2; CDR3: CATSGNRQGVGYTF
length: 16; V: TRBV9; J: TRBJ2-1; CDR3: CASSVEDCCSYNEQFF
length: 17; V: TRBV11-2; J: TRBJ2-3; CDR3: CASSLVGSGASTDTQYF
length: 14; V: TRBV6-5; J: TRBJ2-1; CDR3: CASRGLSSYNEQFF
length: 13; V: TRBV7-9; J: TRBJ1-2; CDR3: CASSLEDSYGYTF
length: 15; V: TRBV25-1; J: TRBJ2-3; CDR3: CASSESASGSDTQYF
length: 18; V: TRBV19; J: TRBJ2-7; CDR3: CASSLQLSRGRRFYEQYF
length: 14; V: TRBV5-1; J: TRBJ2-3; CDR3: CASRTRQGQVTQYF
length: 15; V: TRBV2; J: TRBJ2-7; CDR3: CASSETGTGPYEQYF
length: 14; V: TRBV4-1; J: TRBJ2-1; CDR3: CASSQGATDGEQFF
length: 13; V: TRBV2; J: TRBJ2-3; CDR3: CASSSGTTDTQYF
length: 13; V: TRBV10-1; J: TRBJ2-7; CDR3: CASSPGQFYEQYF
length: 13; V: TRBV11-2; J: TRBJ2-1; CDR3: CASSLESGVEQFF